This T cell receptor beta chain was documented in a study of regulatory T cells in long-lasting Graves disease. Libraries of TCR beta came from iRepertoire HTBI primers plus Arm-PCR of CDR3 regions. TCRdb independently ran MiXCR on the multiplex PCR reads; one entry per CDR3 protein. Altogether some 330,000 distinct CDR3 sequences are present, about 10% being singletons, with the ten largest covering approximately 20%. The time point was: newly diagnosed GD, antithyroid drugs for less than 3 months. The TCR library used RNA extracted from PBMCs. This CDR3 has 14 amino acids. Germline V lookup: CDR1 SGDLS, CDR2 YYNGEE. V was clipped by 3 bases and J by 5 bases, with 14 bases between them. In this sample, this clonotype turned up many times. The same sample was also studied in work on T cells in Graves' hyperthyroidism and ophthalmopathy.

The receptor was isolated from a woman between 18 and 29 years old with Graves disease. The V and J genes are TRBV9 and TRBJ1-1; D possibly corresponds to TRBD1 (5 bases). This material consisted of peripheral blood mononuclear cells (PBMCs), taken at new diagnosis, from a patient treated with antithyroid drugs. The CDR3 DNA follows: TGTGCCAGCAGCGCGGGGGGGGTACGGACTGAAGCTTTCTTT. It translates to CASSAGGVRTEAFF.